These 25 T cell receptor beta chains came from one sample sequenced in a study of cytomegalovirus exposure and HLA in healthy donors. Here immunoSEQ multiplex PCR was the method, and the copy in TCRdb shows in-frame clones only, minus some. The table includes 97,000 or so clones, about 95% detected once. The sample comprised PBMCs. These receptors were collected from a woman younger than 35 in good health and CMV-seronegative.

This chain connects TRBV7-3 to TRBJ1-2; tentative D call: TRBD1 (6 bases). This CDR3 spans 15 amino acids. The V end was cut by 2 bases, the J end by 0 bases, with 10 bases between. CDR1 is SGHTA, CDR2 FQGTGA, per germline. CDR3 DNA sequence: TGTGCCAGCAGCTTATCAGGGGCAGCTAACTATGGCTACACCTTC. It yields the protein CASSLSGAANYGYTF.

This sequence joins TRBV18 and TRBJ1-1, with a weak D call TRBD1 (5 bases). CDR1 is KGHSH, CDR2 LQKENI, per germline. Trimming removed 5 bases at V and 6 bases at J, with 7 bases between. The CDR3 is made up of 11 amino acids. CDR3 sequence: CASSAGAEAFF. CDR3 sequence (DNA): TGTGCCAGCTCAGCGGGGGCTGAAGCTTTCTTT.

The gene calls are TRBV7-8 and TRBJ2-1, with D possibly TRBD2 on 7 matching bases. V was shortened by 5 bases and J by 7 bases, with 24 bases between the two germline ends. In germline, CDR1 is SGHVS, CDR2 FQNEAQ. This CDR3 has 17 amino acids. The CDR3 region has the DNA TGTGCCAGCAGCCTCACCCTGACGGGGGGCGGCGCAAATGAGCAGTTCTTC. Its translation: CASSLTLTGGGANEQFF.

The chain carries TRBV29-1 and TRBJ1-2, with D maybe TRBD1 (5 bases). V was clipped by 7 bases and J by 4 bases, with 13 bases between them. The CDR3 totals 12 residues. Germline lookup yields CDR1 SQVTM and CDR2 ANQGSEA. The CDR3 DNA follows: TGCAGCGCTGAGGAGGGGTTCTATGGCTACACCTTC. Translation gives CSAEEGFYGYTF.

The table lists this clone with a count of one. This chain links TRBV5-1 with TRBJ2-7; D unresolved. Trimming stripped 1 base from V and 1 base from J, with 18 bases between. The germline CDR1 and CDR2 sequences are SGHRS and YFSETQ. This CDR3 has 17 residues. CDR3 protein: CASSLLPRPASSYEQYF. CDR3 coding DNA: TGCGCCAGCAGCTTGTTACCCAGGCCGGCCTCTTCCTACGAGCAGTACTTC.

CDR3: CASSFGYSPNSPLHF. In DNA form, the CDR3 reads TGCGCCAGCAGCTTCGGTTATTCCCCCAATTCACCCCTCCACTTT. The chain couples TRBV5-1 to TRBJ1-6; D ambiguous. Deletions cut 2 bases from V and 7 bases from J, with 13 bases between. CDR3 length: 15 amino acids. The germline gives CDR1 SGHRS, CDR2 YFSETQ.

The rearrangement uses TRBV19 and TRBJ1-2, with TRBD1 as a possible D gene (6 bases). Germline CDR1 and CDR2: LNHDA and SQIVND (reference sequence). CDR3 size: 14 residues. V was clipped by 1 base and J by 6 bases, with 12 bases between them. CDR3 bases: TGTGCCAGTAGTATAGGGACAGCTTTGGATGGCTACACCTTC. Encoded protein: CASSIGTALDGYTF. The variable domain in full, with the rest retrieved from reference TRBV19 and TRBJ1-2, is DGGITQSPKYLFRKEGQNVTLSCEQNLNHDAMYWYRQDPGQGLRLIYYSQIVNDFQKGDIAEGYSVSREKKESFPLTVTSAQKNPTAFYLCASSIGTALDGYTFGSGTRLTVV.

The rearrangement uses TRBV5-1 and TRBJ2-5; no clear D. Germline values: CDR1 SGHRS, CDR2 YFSETQ. The CDR3 covers 13 residues. Deletions cut 0 bases from V and 3 bases from J, with 6 bases between. Written as DNA, the CDR3 is TGCGCCAGCAGCTTGGTGGCGGAAGAGACCCAGTACTTC. Its translation: CASSLVAEETQYF.

The chain uses TRBV30 and TRBJ1-1; 7 bases line up with TRBD1. This CDR3 spans 14 amino acids. The trim removed 2 bases at V and 2 bases at J, leaving 5 bases unmatched. The germline V gene has CDR1 GTSNPN and CDR2 SVGIG (reference sequence). The CDR3 loop reads CAWSYRDRNTEAFF. CDR3 nucleotide sequence: TGTGCCTGGAGTTACCGGGACAGAAACACTGAAGCTTTCTTT.

The genes are TRBV19 and TRBJ1-2; 10 nucleotides match TRBD1. In germline, CDR1 is LNHDA, CDR2 SQIVND (reference sequence). The CDR3 is 16 amino acids. V lost 1 base and J lost 5; bases outside the gene matches: 7. CDR3 amino acids: CASSIALTGGRYGYTF. Here the CDR3 DNA reads TGTGCCAGTAGTATAGCTTTGACAGGGGGCAGATATGGCTACACCTTC. The full variable domain, rest sourced from reference TRBV19 and TRBJ1-2, is DGGITQSPKYLFRKEGQNVTLSCEQNLNHDAMYWYRQDPGQGLRLIYYSQIVNDFQKGDIAEGYSVSREKKESFPLTVTSAQKNPTAFYLCASSIALTGGRYGYTFGSGTRLTVV.

This chain connects TRBV6-5 to TRBJ1-1; D is ambiguous. V lost 5 bases and J lost 0, with 10 bases in between. Germline-derived CDR1 and CDR2 are MNHEY and SVGAGI. This CDR3 contains 14 residues. The DNA for the CDR3 is TGTGCCAGCAGTATCTCGCGCCTGAACACTGAAGCTTTCTTT. Residues: CASSISRLNTEAFF.

V usage is TRBV7-2 and J usage is TRBJ1-2; 10 bases line up with TRBD1. V trimming: 5 bases; J trimming: 5 bases; junction bases outside the gene matches: 8. Germline V gives CDR1 SGHTA, CDR2 FQGNSA. There are 15 residues in the CDR3. The CDR3 DNA is TGTGCCAGCAGCAAGGGACAGGGGATAAAGTATGGCTACACCTTC. Protein: CASSKGQGIKYGYTF.

V and J are TRBV7-9 and TRBJ1-3; no firm D call. V lost 1 base to trimming and J lost 2 bases, with 6 bases between them. The CDR3 sequence is 14 residues long. Per the germline V gene, CDR1 is SEHNR and CDR2 is FQNEAQ (reference sequence). CDR3 loop: CASSLVEAGNTIYF. The DNA for the CDR3 is TGTGCCAGCAGCTTAGTTGAGGCTGGAAACACCATATATTTT.

The V and J genes are TRBV5-5 and TRBJ1-2; 7 bases fit TRBD1. Germline loops: CDR1 SGHKS, CDR2 YYEKEE (reference sequence). V was clipped by 0 bases and J by 4 bases; unmatched bases: 3. The CDR3 is 14 amino acids. CDR3 bases: TGTGCCAGCAGCTTGGGGGACAGCGTCTATGGCTACACCTTC. This translates into CASSLGDSVYGYTF.

This rearrangement joins TRBV5-1 to TRBJ1-4, with TRBD1 matching over 9 bases. The J segment lost 8 bases and the V segment lost 3 bases, leaving 8 bases of the junction unmatched. This CDR3 has 15 residues. CDR1 is SGHRS, CDR2 YFSETQ, per germline. The DNA for the CDR3 is TGCGCCAGCAGCTCCCGACAGGGGGGCAGCGAAAAACTGTTTTTT. This gives the protein CASSSRQGGSEKLFF.

V and J are TRBV9 and TRBJ2-7, with TRBD2 identical over 12 bases. The germline CDR1 and CDR2 sequences are SGDLS and YYNGEE. Trimming removed 4 bases from V and 0 bases from J; junction bases left unmatched: 2. The CDR3 consists of 15 residues. The CDR3: CASSQLAGGSYEQYF. The CDR3 DNA is TGTGCCAGCAGCCAACTAGCGGGGGGCTCCTACGAGCAGTACTTC.

The sample holds one count of this clone. The chain is built from TRBV6-6 and TRBJ2-5, with 8 bases identical to TRBD1. V lost 6 bases to trimming and J lost 3 bases; unmatched junction nucleotides: 9. The CDR3 covers 15 residues. Per germline, CDR1 MNHNY and CDR2 SVGAGI (reference sequence). Here the CDR3 DNA reads TGTGCCAGCAGCTTGACAGGGGCTAGGGAAGAGACCCAGTACTTC. It codes for CASSLTGAREETQYF.

V is TRBV14 and J is TRBJ2-2, with 11 bases identical to TRBD2. The CDR3 has 19 residues. Germline trimming cut 0 bases from V and 5 bases from J; bases unmatched to any gene: 11. CDR1 is SGHDN and CDR2 is FVKESK in the germline V gene. CDR3 in amino acids: CASSQDWGTSGWGTGELFF. Here the CDR3 DNA reads TGTGCCAGCAGCCAAGATTGGGGGACTAGCGGTTGGGGAACCGGGGAGCTGTTTTTT.

J is TRBJ2-5 and V is TRBV9; 9 bases are a match to TRBD1. The CDR3 runs 19 residues. The germline V gene encodes CDR1 SGDLS and CDR2 YYNGEE. The V gene end was trimmed by 3 bases and the J gene end by 2 bases; junction bases not matched to a gene: 17. CDR3 sequence: CASSGPTGGYRYRQETQYF. The CDR3 DNA sequence: TGTGCCAGCAGCGGACCAACAGGGGGCTATAGGTATCGGCAAGAGACCCAGTACTTC.

The rearrangement uses TRBV6-1 and TRBJ2-1; 9 positions match TRBD1. V was clipped by 1 base and J by 6 bases; unmatched bases: 4. This CDR3 is built from 15 residues. CDR1 is MNHNS and CDR2 is SASEGT in the germline V gene. The CDR3 region has the DNA TGTGCCAGCAGTGAAGTGGGACAGGGTTTCAATGAGCAGTTCTTC. Amino acids: CASSEVGQGFNEQFF.

The gene calls are TRBV10-2 and TRBJ2-7; tentatively, D is TRBD2 (5 bases). This CDR3 spans 18 amino acids. The ends were cut back, 5 bases at V and 0 bases at J, with 23 bases in the middle. The germline gives CDR1 WSHSY, CDR2 SAAADI. The CDR3 sequence is CASSPLQSDKRSSYEQYF. The CDR3, as DNA: TGCGCCAGCAGTCCCCTTCAGTCCGATAAGCGGAGCTCCTACGAGCAGTACTTC.

CDR3 bases: TGTGCCAGCAGCCGAGGACTAGCGGGAACAGCCAAAAACATTCAGTACTTC. Translated: CASSRGLAGTAKNIQYF. The chain uses TRBV5-8 and TRBJ2-4, with 12 nucleotides matching TRBD2. The CDR3 runs to 17 residues. V was pared by 4 bases and J by 0 bases, with 5 bases of the junction left unmatched. The V gene's germline CDR1 is SGHTS and CDR2 YDEGEE.

CDR3 in DNA: TGCGCCAGCAGCCTAAGGGAGGGGGAGGTTGCCTACGAGCAGTACTTC. As protein: CASSLREGEVAYEQYF. The rearrangement uses TRBV4-1 and TRBJ2-7; the D gene is possibly TRBD2 (7 bases). Germline CDR1 is MGHRA and CDR2 is YSYEKL. There are 16 residues in the CDR3. V was shortened by 4 bases and J by 2 bases, with 18 bases between the two germline ends.

This clone occurred a few times. The rearrangement links TRBV27 to TRBJ2-2; the D gene is possibly TRBD1 (5 bases). V was pared by 1 base and J by 1 base, with 7 bases between. The germline V gene encodes CDR1 MNHEY and CDR2 SMNVEV (reference sequence). The CDR3 has 15 amino acids. The CDR3 region is CASSLWGGNTGELFF. Written as DNA, the CDR3 is TGTGCCAGCAGTTTATGGGGCGGGAACACCGGGGAGCTGTTTTTT.

The rearrangement joins TRBV7-9 to TRBJ2-5; 10 bases are a match to TRBD1. The CDR3 has 15 residues. J gave up 5 bases and V 3 bases, and 6 bases lay outside the gene matches. From germline, CDR1 is SEHNR and CDR2 FQNEAQ (reference sequence). The CDR3 DNA sequence: TGTGCCAGCAGCTTCCCGGGACAGGGGAAGGAGACCCAGTACTTC. Protein: CASSFPGQGKETQYF.